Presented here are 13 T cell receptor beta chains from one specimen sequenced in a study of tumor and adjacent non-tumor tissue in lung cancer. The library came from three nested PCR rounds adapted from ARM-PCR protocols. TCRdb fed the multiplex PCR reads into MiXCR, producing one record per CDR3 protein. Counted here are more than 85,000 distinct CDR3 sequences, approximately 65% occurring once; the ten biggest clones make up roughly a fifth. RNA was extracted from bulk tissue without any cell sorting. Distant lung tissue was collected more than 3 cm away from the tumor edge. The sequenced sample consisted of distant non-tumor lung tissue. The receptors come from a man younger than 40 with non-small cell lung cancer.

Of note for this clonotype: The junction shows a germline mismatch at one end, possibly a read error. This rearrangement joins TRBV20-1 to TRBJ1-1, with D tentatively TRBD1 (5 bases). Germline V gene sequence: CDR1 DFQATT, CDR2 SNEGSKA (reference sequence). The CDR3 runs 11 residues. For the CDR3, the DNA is TGCTGTGCCACGGCGGGGCCTGAAGCTCTCTTT. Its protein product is CCATAGPEALF.

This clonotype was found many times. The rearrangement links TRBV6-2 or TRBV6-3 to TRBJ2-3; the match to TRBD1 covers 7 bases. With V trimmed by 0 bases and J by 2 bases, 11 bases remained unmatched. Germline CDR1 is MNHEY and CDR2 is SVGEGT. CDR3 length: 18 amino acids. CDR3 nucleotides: TGTGCCAGCAGTTACTCGAGGAGAACAGGGGCGGTCACAGATACGCAGTATTTT. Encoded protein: CASSYSRRTGAVTDTQYF.

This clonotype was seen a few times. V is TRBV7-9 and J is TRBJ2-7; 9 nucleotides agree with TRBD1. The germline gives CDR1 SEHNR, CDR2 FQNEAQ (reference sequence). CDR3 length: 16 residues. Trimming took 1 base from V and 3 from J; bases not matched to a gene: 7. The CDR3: CASSLVGQGLDYEQYF. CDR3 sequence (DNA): TGTGCCAGCAGCTTAGTGGGACAGGGCCTCGACTACGAGCAGTACTTC.

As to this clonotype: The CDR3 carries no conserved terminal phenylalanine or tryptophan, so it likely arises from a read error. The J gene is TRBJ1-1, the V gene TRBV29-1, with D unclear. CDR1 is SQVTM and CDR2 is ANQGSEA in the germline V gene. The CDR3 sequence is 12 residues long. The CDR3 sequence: CSVKDLNTEAFL. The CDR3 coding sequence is TGCAGTGTTAAGGATTTGAACACTGAAGCTTTCTTG.

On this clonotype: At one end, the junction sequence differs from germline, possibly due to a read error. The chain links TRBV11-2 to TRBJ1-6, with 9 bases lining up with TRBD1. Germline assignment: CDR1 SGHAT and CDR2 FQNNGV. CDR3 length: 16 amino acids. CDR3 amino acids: CTSSLATGGYNSPLQF. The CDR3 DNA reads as TGTACCAGCAGCTTAGCAACAGGGGGCTATAATTCACCCCTCCAATTT.

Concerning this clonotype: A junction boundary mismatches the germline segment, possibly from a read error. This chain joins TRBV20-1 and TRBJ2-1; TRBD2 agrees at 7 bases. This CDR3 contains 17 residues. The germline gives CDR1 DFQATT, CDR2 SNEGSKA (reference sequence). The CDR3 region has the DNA TGCAATGCTAGAGAACTAGCGTGGCCTAGCTCCTACGATGAGCAGTTCTTC. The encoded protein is CNARELAWPSSYDEQFF.

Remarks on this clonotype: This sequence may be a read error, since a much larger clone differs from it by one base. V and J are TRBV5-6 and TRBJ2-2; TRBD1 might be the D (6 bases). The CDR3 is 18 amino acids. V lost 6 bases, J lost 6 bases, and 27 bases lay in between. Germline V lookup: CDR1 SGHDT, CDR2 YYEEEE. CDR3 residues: CASNSAILQGLRAGELFF. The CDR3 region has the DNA TGTGCCAGCAACTCCGCAATATTACAGGGTCTGAGGGCCGGGGAGCTGTTTTTT.

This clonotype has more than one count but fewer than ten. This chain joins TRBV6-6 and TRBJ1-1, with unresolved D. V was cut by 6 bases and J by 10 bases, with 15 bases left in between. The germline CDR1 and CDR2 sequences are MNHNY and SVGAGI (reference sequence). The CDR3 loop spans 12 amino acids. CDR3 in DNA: TGTGCCAGCAGCAAGGTGGGCGCTGGAGCTTTCTTT. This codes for CASSKVGAGAFF.

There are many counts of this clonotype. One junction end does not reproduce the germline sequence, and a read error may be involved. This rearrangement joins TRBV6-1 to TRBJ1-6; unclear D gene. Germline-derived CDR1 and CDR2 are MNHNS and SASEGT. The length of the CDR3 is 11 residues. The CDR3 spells CASSESTMGYF. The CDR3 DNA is TGTGCCAGCAGTGAGTCCACGATGGGGTACTTT.

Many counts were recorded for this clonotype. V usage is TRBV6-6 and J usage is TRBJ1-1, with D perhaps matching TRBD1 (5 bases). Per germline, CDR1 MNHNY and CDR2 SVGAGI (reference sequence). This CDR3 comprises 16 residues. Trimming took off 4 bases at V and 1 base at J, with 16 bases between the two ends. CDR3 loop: CASSSRRERGNTEAFF. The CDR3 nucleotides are TGTGCCAGCAGTTCCCGCAGGGAGAGAGGGAACACTGAAGCTTTCTTT.

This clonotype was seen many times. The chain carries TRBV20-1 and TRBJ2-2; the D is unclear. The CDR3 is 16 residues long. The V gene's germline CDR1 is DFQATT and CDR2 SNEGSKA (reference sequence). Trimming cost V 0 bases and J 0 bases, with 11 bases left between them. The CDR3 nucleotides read TGCAGTGCTAGAGATTTCCGGGCCTCGAACACCGGGGAGCTGTTTTTT. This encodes CSARDFRASNTGELFF.

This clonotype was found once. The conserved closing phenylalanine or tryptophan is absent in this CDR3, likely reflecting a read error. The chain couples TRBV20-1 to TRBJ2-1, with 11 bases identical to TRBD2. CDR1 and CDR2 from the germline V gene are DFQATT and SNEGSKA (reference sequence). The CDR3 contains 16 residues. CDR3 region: CSVKGLADTRRNEQFS. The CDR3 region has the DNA TGCAGTGTTAAGGGACTAGCGGATACCCGAAGGAATGAACAGTTCTCC.

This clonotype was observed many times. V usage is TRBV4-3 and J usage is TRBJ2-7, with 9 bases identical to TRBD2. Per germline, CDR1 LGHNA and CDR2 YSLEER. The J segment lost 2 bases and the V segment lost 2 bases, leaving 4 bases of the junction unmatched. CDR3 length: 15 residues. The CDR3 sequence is CASSQQAGGTYEQYF. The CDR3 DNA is TGCGCCAGCAGCCAACAAGCGGGGGGTACCTACGAGCAGTACTTC.